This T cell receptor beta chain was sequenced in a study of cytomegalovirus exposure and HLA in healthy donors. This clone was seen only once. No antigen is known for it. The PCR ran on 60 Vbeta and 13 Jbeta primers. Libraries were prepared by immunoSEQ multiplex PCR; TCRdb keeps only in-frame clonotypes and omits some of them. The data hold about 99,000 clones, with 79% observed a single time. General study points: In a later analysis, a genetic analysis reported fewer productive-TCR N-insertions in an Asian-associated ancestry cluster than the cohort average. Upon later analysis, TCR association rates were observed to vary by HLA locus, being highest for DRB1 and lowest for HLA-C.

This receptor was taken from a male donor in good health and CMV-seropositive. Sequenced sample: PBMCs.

The CDR3 DNA is TGTGCCAGCATCTCCGGGACAGCGAACTATGGCTACACCTTC. It encodes CASISGTANYGYTF. The chain employs TRBV28 and TRBJ1-2, with 7 positions matching TRBD1. The germline gives CDR1 MDHEN, CDR2 SYDVKM. The CDR3 loop spans 14 amino acids. V was pared by 7 bases and J by 2 bases, with 7 bases of the junction left unmatched.